Sequencing of this T cell receptor (beta chain) was carried out in a study of control samples from healthy donors and cancer patients. The table came from immunoSEQ multiplex PCR; TCRdb's copy has only in-frame clones and leaves some out. The data contain around 30,000 clones, 70% to 90% of them singletons. The CDR3 has 15 amino acids. The germline V and J ends were trimmed by 0 bases and 12 bases, with 17 bases remaining between them. CDR1 is LGHNA, CDR2 YSLEER, per germline. The chain joins TRBV4-3 to TRBJ1-4; weak D call: TRBD1 (5 bases). Input material: PBMCs. The receptor comes from a woman between 55 and 75 years old with head and neck cancer. The CDR3 sequence: CASSQDFGKRGELFF. The CDR3 DNA reads TGCGCCAGCAGCCAAGATTTTGGAAAAAGGGGCGAACTGTTTTTT.